These 2 T cell receptor beta chains were all obtained from the same sample, sequenced in a study of cutaneous CD30+ T cell lymphoproliferative disorder and hepatitis E. Data came from immunoSEQ multiplex PCR; TCRdb stores just in-frame clones and leaves some out. The table includes 900 to 1,100 clones, about 86% detected once. Sequencing was carried out using skin tissue. The receptors shown here come from a human donor with a cutaneous T cell lymphoproliferative disorder associated with hepatitis E virus.

The chain carries TRBV4-3 and TRBJ1-5, with D unclear. Trimming stripped 2 bases from V and 12 bases from J, with 14 bases between. The CDR3 is 13 amino acids. Germline loops: CDR1 LGHNA, CDR2 YSLEER. In nucleotides, the CDR3 is TGCGCCAGCAGCCAAAACTGGTATGGCTACCAGCATTTT. This gives the protein CASSQNWYGYQHF.

This clone was observed once. CDR3 in DNA: TGTGCCAGCAGCTTAGAGGGTTTGCACACCTTC. Encoded protein: CASSLEGLHTF. The rearrangement joins TRBV7-9 to TRBJ1-2, with unresolved D. V lost 1 base to trimming and J lost 12 bases, with 9 bases between them. The CDR3 loop spans 11 amino acids. Germline CDR1 reads SEHNR; CDR2 reads FQNEAQ (reference sequence).